The TCR beta chain described here comes from a study of T cell repertoires in cytomegalovirus infection. Points from the study as a whole: What dominated the ex vivo response were HLA-C-restricted CMV-specific TCR beta clonotypes.

Germline V lookup: CDR1 SEHNR, CDR2 FQNEAQ (reference sequence). V gave up 8 bases and J gave up 5 bases, with 9 bases separating them. CDR3 length equals 12 residues. This clonotype has a count of ten or more. Antigen specificity is unknown. TCRdb re-analysed the reads in MiXCR, keeping a single row per CDR3 protein. The sample yields 700,000 to 850,000 distinct CDR3 sequences, 32% seen once. This rearrangement joins TRBV7-9 to TRBJ1-4; a weak D match, TRBD1 (6 bases). The receptor was derived from a human donor in good health (CMV status not recorded). Some clones in this sample may be carry-over from other donors' samples. The material sequenced was cultured CD8+ T cells from PBMCs, taken from culture after CMV antigen stimulation. The CDR3 here is CASRTDNEKLFF. The CDR3, as DNA: TGTGCCAGCCGGACAGACAATGAAAAACTGTTTTTT.